This T cell receptor beta chain is from a study of T cells in localized non-small cell lung cancer. Whole-study findings and limits: Uninvolved adjacent lung showed peak T cell clonality, exceeding tumor.

On this clone itself: Its target is not known.

Generated by immunoSEQ multiplex PCR, the TCRdb table keeps only in-frame clones and is missing some. The sample gives about 64,000 clones, roughly 76% of which show up once; just over 4.5% is in the top ten. In germline, CDR1 is SGHAT, CDR2 FQNNGV. Trimming cost V 2 bases and J 4 bases; bases outside gene matches: 4. The CDR3 has 15 amino acids. The V call is TRBV11-2, the J call TRBJ2-7; 11 bases match TRBD2. This receptor was identified in a man aged 40 to 69 with stage II lung adenocarcinoma. Material: PBMCs, obtained before any cancer treatment. CDR3 nucleotides: TGTGCCAGCAGCTTACCTCTAGCGGGAGGTTACGAGCAGTACTTC. Translating gives CASSLPLAGGYEQYF.